These 30 T cell receptor beta chains were all obtained from the same sample, sequenced in a study of shared clonotypes between healthy human individuals. Using immunoSEQ multiplex PCR, the repertoire was profiled, and TCRdb retains in-frame clones only, with some absent. The repertoire holds some 2,100,000 clones, with approximately 95% as singletons. Material: naive CD4+ T cells sorted from blood. Subset specified: CD45RA+ positively selected. The receptors come from a man aged 18-30 years in good health.

CDR3 loop: CASSPLSPASGDTFNGYTF. The CDR3 DNA reads TGTGCCAGCTCACCACTCTCTCCGGCATCGGGGGATACCTTTAATGGCTACACCTTC. The J gene is TRBJ1-2, the V gene TRBV18, with D possibly being TRBD1 (5 bases). Germline-derived CDR1 and CDR2 are KGHSH and LQKENI. The CDR3 extends over 19 amino acids. V was clipped by 1 base and J by 6 bases, with 27 bases between them.

J is TRBJ2-7 and V is TRBV27; D remains unclear. V shed 0 bases and J shed 2 bases, with 8 bases lying between them. In germline, CDR1 is MNHEY, CDR2 SMNVEV (reference sequence). The CDR3 loop spans 14 amino acids. The CDR3 spells CASSLSGVPYEQYF. The CDR3 DNA reads TGTGCCAGCAGTTTATCTGGGGTACCCTACGAGCAGTACTTC.

This chain joins TRBV9 and TRBJ1-6; perhaps TRBD1 as D (5 bases). V was cut by 6 bases and J by 7 bases, with 14 bases left in between. This CDR3 is built from 14 residues. The germline V gene encodes CDR1 SGDLS and CDR2 YYNGEE. CDR3 coding DNA: TGTGCCAGCACCCCAGGGACGAACAATTCACCCCTCCACTTT. It codes for CASTPGTNNSPLHF.

V is TRBV14 and J is TRBJ2-5; D unclear. Trimming removed 4 bases at V and 4 bases at J, with 16 bases between. Germline lookup yields CDR1 SGHDN and CDR2 FVKESK. The CDR3 sequence is 15 residues long. The CDR3 nucleotides read TGTGCCAGCAGCCCGAAGGGTTTTAGTACAGAGACCCAGTACTTC. Translating gives CASSPKGFSTETQYF.

The CDR3: CASSGTGHSYGYTF. DNA of the CDR3: TGTGCCAGCAGTGGGACAGGGCACTCCTATGGCTACACCTTC. The V gene is TRBV6-5, the J gene TRBJ1-2; 9 nucleotides line up with TRBD1. V lost 5 bases and J lost 4; bases outside the gene matches: 5. This CDR3 spans 14 amino acids. CDR1 and CDR2 from the germline V gene are MNHEY and SVGAGI.

The chain joins TRBV9 to TRBJ2-7; D is ambiguous. The CDR3 covers 15 residues. CDR1 and CDR2 (germline): SGDLS, YYNGEE. The V end was cut by 0 bases, the J end by 5 bases, with 15 bases between. This chain's CDR3 is CASSVEAASLDEQYF. The CDR3 coding sequence is TGTGCCAGCAGCGTAGAAGCCGCGTCTTTGGACGAGCAGTACTTC.

This chain joins TRBV30 and TRBJ2-5; perhaps D is TRBD1 or TRBD2 (5 bases each). Germline CDR1 GTSNPN, CDR2 SVGIG (reference sequence). Trimming took off 1 base at V and 11 bases at J, with 17 bases between the two ends. The length of the CDR3 is 13 residues. The CDR3 sequence: CAWSDFLGAEQYF. CDR3 DNA: TGTGCCTGGAGTGACTTTCTCGGGGCGGAGCAGTACTTC.

J is TRBJ1-1 and V is TRBV5-1; no clear D gene. V lost 3 bases and J lost 1, with 10 bases in between. Germline V gene lookup returns CDR1 SGHRS and CDR2 YFSETQ. CDR3 length equals 14 residues. The CDR3 here is CASSYGQENTEAFF. The CDR3 DNA sequence: TGCGCCAGCAGCTACGGGCAGGAGAACACTGAAGCTTTCTTT.

The chain joins TRBV11-2 to TRBJ2-1; TRBD1 or TRBD2 may be the D gene (5 bases each). The CDR3 has 15 residues. The germline V and J ends were trimmed by 6 bases and 4 bases, with 16 bases remaining between them. The V gene's germline CDR1 is SGHAT and CDR2 FQNNGV. The CDR3 is CASRDLVGPYNEQFF. DNA for the CDR3: TGTGCCAGCAGGGACTTGGTGGGGCCGTACAATGAGCAGTTCTTC.

The chain links TRBV10-3 to TRBJ2-1; 8 bases line up with TRBD1. Unmatched junction bases numbered 11, after V lost 3 bases and J lost 4 bases. This CDR3 is 17 amino acids long. Germline assignment: CDR1 ENHRY and CDR2 SYGVKD. CDR3 amino acids: CAISDLPTGALYNEQFF. The CDR3 DNA reads TGTGCCATCAGTGACCTACCGACAGGGGCTCTTTACAATGAGCAGTTCTTC.

Worth noting for this clone: Other DNA sequences of this sample code for an identical CDR3. The chain recombines TRBV29-1 with TRBJ2-3, with D hard to call. Germline CDR1 reads SQVTM; CDR2 reads ANQGSEA. Between the trimmed V and J ends, which lost 4 bases and 2 bases, there was a span of 10 bases. This CDR3 spans 13 amino acids. CDR3 amino acids: CSVVGRYTDTQYF. DNA of the CDR3: TGCAGCGTTGTGGGTCGGTACACAGATACGCAGTATTTT.

The chain couples TRBV18 to TRBJ1-5; a possible D gene is TRBD1 (6 bases). This CDR3 spans 14 amino acids. Per germline, CDR1 KGHSH and CDR2 LQKENI. The V and J ends lost 6 bases and 8 bases respectively, with 17 bases between them. Written as DNA, the CDR3 is TGTGCCAGCTCGCTCCGACAGGATTCGGAGCCCCAGCATTTT. Residues: CASSLRQDSEPQHF.

The chain uses TRBV18 and TRBJ1-2, with D uncertain. Trimming took 1 base from V and 4 from J, leaving 10 bases between them. The V gene's germline CDR1 is KGHSH and CDR2 LQKENI. The CDR3 covers 14 residues. The CDR3 loop reads CASSPLDQGYGYTF. Written as DNA, the CDR3 is TGTGCCAGCTCACCACTAGACCAAGGCTATGGCTACACCTTC.

The chain is built from TRBV7-9 and TRBJ1-2, with unresolved D. V shed 11 bases and J shed 1 base, with 11 bases lying between them. The CDR3 is 12 residues long. The germline V gene has CDR1 SEHNR and CDR2 FQNEAQ (reference sequence). The CDR3 loop is CAQSEINYGYTF. The CDR3 DNA is TGTGCCCAGTCAGAAATTAACTATGGCTACACCTTC.

A note on this clone: Other DNA sequences in the same sample also yield this CDR3. The chain is built from TRBV20-1 and TRBJ2-1, with D possibly matching TRBD1 (6 bases). The ends were cut back, 7 bases at V and 3 bases at J, with 7 bases in the middle. This CDR3 comprises 11 residues. CDR1 is DFQATT, CDR2 SNEGSKA, per germline (reference sequence). CDR3: CSGGRYNEQFF. The CDR3 DNA reads as TGCAGTGGGGGGCGCTACAATGAGCAGTTCTTC.

V is TRBV18 and J is TRBJ2-2; 7 nucleotides align to TRBD1. V was clipped by 3 bases and J by 7 bases; unmatched bases: 8. The CDR3 length is 15 residues. CDR1 KGHSH and CDR2 LQKENI come from the germline V gene. The CDR3, as DNA: TGTGCCAGCTCACCTCAGGGGACAGTAAGCGGGGAGCTGTTTTTT. The encoded protein is CASSPQGTVSGELFF.

The chain couples TRBV19 to TRBJ1-5; 8 bases line up with TRBD1. Germline lookup yields CDR1 LNHDA and CDR2 SQIVND (reference sequence). With V trimmed by 6 bases and J by 0 bases, 7 bases remained unmatched. The CDR3 is made up of 16 amino acids. The CDR3 region has the DNA TGTGCCAGTAGCCCGGGGACAGGTATTAGCAATCAGCCCCAGCATTTT. Translating it yields CASSPGTGISNQPQHF.

The V gene is TRBV4-2, the J gene TRBJ1-5; 7 nucleotides line up with TRBD1. Germline V gene sequence: CDR1 LGHNA, CDR2 YNFKEQ. The CDR3 consists of 17 residues. V shed 3 bases and J 2 bases; nucleotides not matched to a gene: 10. The CDR3 protein is CASSQARQGWGNQPQHF. In DNA, the CDR3 is TGTGCCAGCAGCCAGGCTAGACAGGGCTGGGGCAATCAGCCCCAGCATTTT.

The chain links TRBV6-1 to TRBJ2-3, with 9 positions matching TRBD2. Trimming removed 2 bases from V and 4 bases from J; junction bases left unmatched: 4. This CDR3 is 15 amino acids long. Looked up from germline, CDR1 is MNHNS and CDR2 is SASEGT. CDR3 sequence reads: CASSELGLAADTQYF. In DNA form, the CDR3 reads TGTGCCAGCAGTGAACTGGGACTAGCAGCAGATACGCAGTATTTT.

CDR3: CASSQGTGVNYGYTF. DNA for the CDR3: TGTGCCAGCAGCCAAGGAACAGGGGTTAACTATGGCTACACCTTC. The chain is built from TRBV14 and TRBJ1-2, with 7 bases fitting TRBD1. J lost 1 base, V lost 1 base, and 3 bases had no gene match. The V gene's germline CDR1 is SGHDN and CDR2 FVKESK. The CDR3 runs to 15 residues.

The chain couples TRBV4-1 to TRBJ1-1, with 11 positions matching TRBD1. V lost 0 bases, J lost 4 bases, and 7 bases stayed unmatched. The CDR3 covers 17 residues. Germline V gene lookup returns CDR1 MGHRA and CDR2 YSYEKL. The CDR3 loop is CASSQEDRGLHLTEAFF. The CDR3 nucleotides are TGCGCCAGCAGCCAAGAGGACAGGGGGCTGCATCTCACTGAAGCTTTCTTT.

This chain joins TRBV29-1 and TRBJ2-5, with 10 bases aligning to TRBD1. Germline trimming cut 5 bases from V and 4 bases from J; bases unmatched to any gene: 10. Per the germline V gene, CDR1 is SQVTM and CDR2 is ANQGSEA. The CDR3 spans 15 residues. The CDR3, as DNA: TGCAGCGTTCACGCCGGGACAGGGGAGATAGAGACCCAGTACTTC. It codes for CSVHAGTGEIETQYF.

The chain combines TRBV7-9 with TRBJ2-7; D is unresolved. CDR3 size: 12 residues. V was shortened by 6 bases and J by 0 bases, with 6 bases between the two germline ends. Germline V gene lookup returns CDR1 SEHNR and CDR2 FQNEAQ (reference sequence). The CDR3: CASRADSYEQYF. The CDR3 nucleotides are TGTGCCAGCAGGGCCGACTCCTACGAGCAGTACTTC.

This sequence joins TRBV6-4 and TRBJ2-3, with D unclear. The CDR3 extends over 14 amino acids. The germline CDR1 and CDR2 sequences are MRHNA and SNTAGT. V was pared by 2 bases and J by 3 bases, with 9 bases between. The CDR3, as DNA: TGTGCCAGCAGTGACGGGAAGGCGACAGATACGCAGTATTTT. Amino acid sequence: CASSDGKATDTQYF.

This clone has just one count. The chain links TRBV5-1 to TRBJ2-7; a possible D gene is TRBD1 (6 bases). Trimming shortened V by 2 bases and J by 3 bases, and 12 bases separated the two germline ends. Germline V gene lookup returns CDR1 SGHRS and CDR2 YFSETQ. The CDR3 length is 14 residues. CDR3 amino acids: CASSFEGHYYEQYF. The CDR3 bases are TGCGCCAGCAGCTTCGAGGGACACTACTACGAGCAGTACTTC.

This clone was detected a few times. The rearrangement uses TRBV2 and TRBJ1-6; 7 nucleotides agree with TRBD1. The V gene end was trimmed by 8 bases and the J gene end by 6 bases; junction bases not matched to a gene: 7. CDR1 is SNHLY, CDR2 FYNNEI, per germline. This CDR3 contains 14 residues. CDR3 amino acids: CASCGQVTNSPLHF. Here the CDR3 DNA reads TGTGCCAGCTGTGGACAGGTTACTAATTCACCCCTCCACTTT.

The CDR3 here is CASSYGQGTNYGYTF. The CDR3 DNA reads as TGTGCCAGCAGTTACGGTCAGGGGACTAACTATGGCTACACCTTC. V gene TRBV6-5 combines with J gene TRBJ1-2; D is possibly TRBD1 (6 bases). The germline V gene encodes CDR1 MNHEY and CDR2 SVGAGI. Trimming took off 2 bases at V and 0 bases at J, with 10 bases between the two ends. The CDR3 consists of 15 residues.

V gene TRBV30 combines with J gene TRBJ1-1; no definite D call. Trimming pared 0 bases from V and 4 bases from J, leaving 9 bases between. The CDR3 covers 13 residues. Germline loops: CDR1 GTSNPN, CDR2 SVGIG (reference sequence). The CDR3 DNA reads as TGTGCCTGGAGTGTAAGGGTGGCCACTGAAGCTTTCTTT. It yields the protein CAWSVRVATEAFF.

The rearrangement links TRBV7-2 to TRBJ1-5, with TRBD1 matching 7 bases. The CDR3 runs to 15 residues. The V gene end was trimmed by 5 bases and the J gene end by 6 bases; junction bases not matched to a gene: 10. The germline CDR1 and CDR2 sequences are SGHTA and FQGNSA. CDR3 in amino acids: CASSPDGRGVQPQHF. DNA for the CDR3: TGTGCCAGCAGCCCGGATGGCAGGGGGGTTCAGCCCCAGCATTTT.

V usage is TRBV5-1 and J usage is TRBJ2-3; 9 nucleotides match TRBD2. The CDR3 runs 15 residues. Germline values: CDR1 SGHRS, CDR2 YFSETQ. V dropped 4 bases and J dropped 8; count of bases not matched to a gene: 11. DNA for the CDR3: TGCGCCAGCAGCCCCACTATGGCGGGGGGGCGTACGCAGTATTTT. Translation: CASSPTMAGGRTQYF.